The 15 T cell receptor beta chains below all came from one sample that was sequenced in a study of human T cells and chemical hapten exposure. TCRdb recomputed calls from the RACE reads with MiXCR, one row per CDR3 protein. The sample carries about 180,000 distinct CDR3 sequences, 25% to 35% recorded once. Time point denoted: pre-sensitization, week 0. Treatment of the sample: therapeutic diphenylcyclopropenone sensitization with weekly scalp DPC. The sample was whole blood, taken in connection with sensitization to the hapten diphenylcyclopropenone (DPC). All receptors derive from a woman in her thirties with alopecia areata. Some clones in this sample may be carry-over from other donors' samples.

This clonotype has only a few counts. The genes are TRBV4-1 and TRBJ2-7; TRBD1 matches at 12 bases. V dropped 1 base and J dropped 7; count of bases not matched to a gene: 8. Per the germline V gene, CDR1 is MGHRA and CDR2 is YSYEKL. This CDR3 contains 16 residues. The DNA of the CDR3 is TGCGCCAGCAGCCAAGTCCCGGGACAGGGGGCGGGGGAGCAGTACTTC. Translated: CASSQVPGQGAGEQYF.

This chain links TRBV4-1 with TRBJ2-2; a weak D match, TRBD1 (6 bases). This CDR3 spans 17 amino acids. CDR1 and CDR2 (germline): MGHRA, YSYEKL. V lost 1 base and J 5 bases, leaving 17 bases between the germline ends. CDR3 sequence (DNA): TGCGCCAGCAGCCAAGCCGCCCCAGGGGCTGAGACCGGGGAGCTGTTTTTT. Translation: CASSQAAPGAETGELFF.

The chain couples TRBV5-1 to TRBJ2-7; a possible D gene is TRBD2 (5 bases). The CDR3 totals 12 residues. Germline V gene sequence: CDR1 SGHRS, CDR2 YFSETQ. The V end was cut by 10 bases, the J end by 4 bases, with 15 bases between. This CDR3 reads CAATPGGYEQYF. Here the CDR3 DNA reads TGCGCCGCTACCCCCGGCGGGTACGAGCAGTACTTC.

There are a few counts of this clonotype. J is TRBJ2-7 and V is TRBV20-1; D is perhaps TRBD1 or TRBD2 (6 bases each). Trimming cost V 6 bases and J 6 bases, with 15 bases left between them. The CDR3 length is 12 residues. Germline CDR1 and CDR2: DFQATT and SNEGSKA (reference sequence). CDR3 in DNA: TGCAGTGCCCAGGAGGGGGTCATCGAGCAGTACTTC. Translated, it gives CSAQEGVIEQYF.

This clonotype was counted between two and nine times. The V and J genes are TRBV12-3 or TRBV12-4 and TRBJ2-5; D call uncertain. This CDR3 is built from 14 residues. Trimming left V 5 bases short and J 3 bases short, with 13 bases between. CDR3 sequence reads: CASSASLTKETQYF. CDR3 nucleotides: TGTGCCAGCAGTGCCAGTCTCACTAAAGAGACCCAGTACTTC.

V gene TRBV15 combines with J gene TRBJ2-5; 10 bases agree with TRBD1. Looked up from germline, CDR1 is LNHNV and CDR2 is YYDKDF (reference sequence). The CDR3 extends over 16 amino acids. V was clipped by 0 bases and J by 5 bases; unmatched bases: 6. This CDR3 is CATSRDFGQGDETQYF. CDR3 nucleotides: TGTGCCACCAGCAGAGATTTTGGACAGGGGGACGAGACCCAGTACTTC.

This rearrangement joins TRBV5-1 to TRBJ2-2, with a possible D match to TRBD1 (5 bases). V was cut by 6 bases and J by 1 base, with 16 bases left in between. Germline V gene data show CDR1 as SGHRS and CDR2 as YFSETQ. CDR3 length equals 16 residues. CDR3 in amino acids: CASTLGNTGNTGELFF. CDR3 sequence (DNA): TGCGCCAGCACCCTAGGAAACACAGGGAACACCGGGGAGCTGTTTTTT.

This clonotype was counted between two and nine times. V is TRBV6-2 or TRBV6-3 and J is TRBJ2-5; 13 bases fit TRBD2. Germline CDR1 and CDR2: MNHEY and SVGEGT. The CDR3 has 18 amino acids. V lost 5 bases to trimming and J lost 2 bases; unmatched junction nucleotides: 11. The CDR3 DNA reads as TGTGCCAGCAGTACGAACGGACTAGCGGGGGACTTACAAGAGACCCAGTACTTC. Its protein is CASSTNGLAGDLQETQYF.

This clonotype was seen only a few times. CDR3 loop: CASSLGGGGSHEQFF. The CDR3 DNA reads TGTGCCAGCAGCTTAGGGGGCGGGGGTAGTCATGAGCAGTTCTTC. The rearrangement joins TRBV7-7 to TRBJ2-1, with 7 positions matching TRBD2. Germline V gives CDR1 SSHAT, CDR2 FNYEAQ (reference sequence). V lost 1 base and J lost 8; bases outside the gene matches: 8. This CDR3 is built from 15 residues.

There are a few counts of this clonotype. The V call is TRBV6-5, the J call TRBJ1-5; no clear D. Germline V gene lookup returns CDR1 MNHEY and CDR2 SVGAGI. V gave up 2 bases and J gave up 6 bases, with 14 bases separating them. There are 15 residues in the CDR3. The CDR3 is CASSYAGISGQPQHF. CDR3 nucleotide sequence: TGTGCCAGCAGTTACGCGGGAATTTCTGGTCAGCCCCAGCATTTT.

This clonotype was counted between two and nine times. The CDR3 coding sequence is TGTGCCAGCAGAGTCGTCGGCACAGATACGCAGTATTTT. Protein: CASRVVGTDTQYF. This chain links TRBV27 with TRBJ2-3, with unresolved D. Germline V gene sequence: CDR1 MNHEY, CDR2 SMNVEV (reference sequence). The CDR3 has 13 amino acids. V was clipped by 6 bases and J by 1 base, with 8 bases between them.

The chain recombines TRBV29-1 with TRBJ2-1; 8 bases agree with TRBD1. Unmatched junction bases numbered 6, after V lost 4 bases and J lost 10 bases. This CDR3 spans 12 amino acids. The V gene's germline CDR1 is SQVTM and CDR2 ANQGSEA. The CDR3 bases are TGCAGCGTTGGGCTAGGGACAGGCGAGCAGTTCTTC. Its translation: CSVGLGTGEQFF.

V is TRBV4-2 and J is TRBJ2-1; tentative D call: TRBD2 (5 bases). This CDR3 region has 16 residues. Germline assignment: CDR1 LGHNA and CDR2 YNFKEQ. V was cut by 0 bases and J by 0 bases, with 9 bases left in between. CDR3 in DNA: TGTGCCAGCAGCCAAGATTTTAGCGCCTCCTACAATGAGCAGTTCTTC. Protein product: CASSQDFSASYNEQFF.

This clonotype was seen a handful of times. The rearrangement links TRBV2 to TRBJ1-5; D is perhaps TRBD1 (6 bases). This CDR3 contains 13 residues. V was cut by 6 bases and J by 6 bases, with 12 bases left in between. Germline V gene lookup returns CDR1 SNHLY and CDR2 FYNNEI. Here the CDR3 reads CASRNREGQPQHF. As DNA, the CDR3 is TGTGCCAGCAGAAACAGGGAGGGTCAGCCCCAGCATTTT.

This chain links TRBV30 with TRBJ2-3; TRBD2 matches at 7 bases. Germline V lookup: CDR1 GTSNPN, CDR2 SVGIG (reference sequence). With 0 bases clipped from V and 3 bases from J, the junction kept 6 bases outside the gene matches. The CDR3 has 15 residues. In nucleotides, the CDR3 is TGTGCCTGGAGTGTAACTAGCGACGGGACAGATACGCAGTATTTT. Its translation: CAWSVTSDGTDTQYF.